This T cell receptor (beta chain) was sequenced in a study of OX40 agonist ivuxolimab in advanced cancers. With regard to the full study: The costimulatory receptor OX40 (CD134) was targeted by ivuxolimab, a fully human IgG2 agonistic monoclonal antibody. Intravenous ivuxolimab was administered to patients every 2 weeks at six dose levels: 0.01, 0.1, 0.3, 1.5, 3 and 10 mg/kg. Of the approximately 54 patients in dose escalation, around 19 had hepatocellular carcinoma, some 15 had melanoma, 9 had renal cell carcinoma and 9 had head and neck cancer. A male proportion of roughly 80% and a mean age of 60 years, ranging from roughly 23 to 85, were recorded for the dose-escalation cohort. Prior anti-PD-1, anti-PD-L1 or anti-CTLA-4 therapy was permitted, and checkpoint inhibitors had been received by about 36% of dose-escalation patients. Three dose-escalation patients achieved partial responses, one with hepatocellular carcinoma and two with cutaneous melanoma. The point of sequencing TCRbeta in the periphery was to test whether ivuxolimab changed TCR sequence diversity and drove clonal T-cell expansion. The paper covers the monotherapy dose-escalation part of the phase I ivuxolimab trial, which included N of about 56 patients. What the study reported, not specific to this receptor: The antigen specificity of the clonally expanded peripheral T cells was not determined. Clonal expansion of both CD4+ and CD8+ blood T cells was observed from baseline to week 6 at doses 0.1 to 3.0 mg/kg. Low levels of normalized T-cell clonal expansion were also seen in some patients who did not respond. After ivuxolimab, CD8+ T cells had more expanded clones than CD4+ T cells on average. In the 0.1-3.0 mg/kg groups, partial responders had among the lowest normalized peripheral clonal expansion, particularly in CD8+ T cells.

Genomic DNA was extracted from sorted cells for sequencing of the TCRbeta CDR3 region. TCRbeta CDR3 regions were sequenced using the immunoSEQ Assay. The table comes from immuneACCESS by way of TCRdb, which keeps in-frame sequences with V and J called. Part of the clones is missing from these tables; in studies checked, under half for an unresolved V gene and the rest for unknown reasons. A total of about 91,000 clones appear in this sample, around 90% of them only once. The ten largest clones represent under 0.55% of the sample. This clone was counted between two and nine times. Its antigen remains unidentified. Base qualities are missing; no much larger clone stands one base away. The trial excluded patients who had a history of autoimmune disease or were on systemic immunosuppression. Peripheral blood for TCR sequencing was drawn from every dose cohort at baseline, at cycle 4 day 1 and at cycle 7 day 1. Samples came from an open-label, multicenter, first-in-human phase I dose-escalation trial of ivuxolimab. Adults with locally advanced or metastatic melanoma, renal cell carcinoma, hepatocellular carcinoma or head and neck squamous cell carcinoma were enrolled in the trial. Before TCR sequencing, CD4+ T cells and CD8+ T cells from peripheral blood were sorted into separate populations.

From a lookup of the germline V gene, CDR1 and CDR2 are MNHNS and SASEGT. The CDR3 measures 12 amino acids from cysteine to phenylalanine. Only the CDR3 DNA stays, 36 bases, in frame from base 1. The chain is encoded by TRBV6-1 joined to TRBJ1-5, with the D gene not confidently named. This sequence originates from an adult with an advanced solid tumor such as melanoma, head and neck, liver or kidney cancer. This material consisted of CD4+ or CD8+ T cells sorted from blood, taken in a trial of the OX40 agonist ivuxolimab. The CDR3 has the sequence CANPRGNQPQHF. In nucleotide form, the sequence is TGTGCTAATCCTAGAGGGAATCAGCCCCAGCATTTT.